These T cell receptor beta chains were read from a single sample in a study of shared clonotypes between healthy human individuals. TCRdb's table, derived via immunoSEQ multiplex PCR, lists solely in-frame clones and lacks some. In the table there are about 1 million clones, 65% to 80% of which are singletons. Sequences were obtained from memory CD4+ T cells sorted from blood. These receptors came from a man younger than 35 in good health. Both conserved end residues are part of each CDR3. The D gene is left open where the match is weak. Some rows have no size entry. The others give once, few or many, or a class for an expanded clone.

J: TRBJ1-6; D: .; size: many; V: TRBV19; CDR3: CASSRQDSPLHF; DNA: TGTGCCAGTAGTAGGCAGGATTCACCCCTCCACTTT
J: TRBJ2-1; D: TRBD2; size: .; V: TRBV19; CDR3: CASSIERTSGLYNEQFF; DNA: TGTGCCAGTAGTATAGAAAGGACTAGCGGGCTATACAATGAGCAGTTCTTC
J: TRBJ2-7; D: TRBD1; size: few; V: TRBV4-1; CDR3: CASSQGQGADEQYF; DNA: TGCGCCAGCAGCCAAGGACAGGGGGCTGACGAGCAGTACTTC
J: TRBJ2-3; D: .; size: few; V: TRBV2; CDR3: CASSVEGGLGTDTQYF; DNA: TGTGCCAGCAGTGTGGAGGGGGGCCTTGGGACAGATACGCAGTATTTT
J: TRBJ1-6; D: .; size: few; V: TRBV27; CDR3: CASSLKESSNSPLHF; DNA: TGTGCCAGCAGTTTAAAGGAATCGAGTAATTCACCCCTCCACTTT
J: TRBJ2-6; D: TRBD2; size: once; V: TRBV14; CDR3: CASSPTSGKAGANVLTF; DNA: TGTGCCAGCAGCCCGACTAGCGGGAAGGCTGGGGCCAACGTCCTGACTTTC
J: TRBJ2-7; D: .; size: .; V: TRBV28; CDR3: CASSPGAPPHEQYF; DNA: TGTGCCAGCAGCCCGGGGGCGCCACCCCACGAGCAGTACTTC
J: TRBJ2-5; D: .; size: .; V: TRBV6-6; CDR3: CASSYLPGLQETQYF; DNA: TGTGCCAGCAGTTACTTGCCCGGACTCCAAGAGACCCAGTACTTC
J: TRBJ1-1; D: TRBD1; size: .; V: TRBV11-1; CDR3: CASSRQGAQDEAFF; DNA: TGTGCCAGCAGCAGACAGGGGGCGCAGGATGAAGCTTTCTTT
J: TRBJ2-5; D: .; size: few; V: TRBV7-9; CDR3: CASSSEGETQYF; DNA: TGTGCCAGCAGCTCAGAGGGGGAGACCCAGTACTTC
J: TRBJ2-7; D: .; size: .; V: TRBV30; CDR3: CAWRPGSTYEQYF; DNA: TGTGCCTGGAGGCCAGGTTCTACCTACGAGCAGTACTTC
J: TRBJ2-7; D: TRBD2; size: once; V: TRBV10-2; CDR3: CASSEKLADLYEQYF; DNA: TGCGCCAGCAGTGAGAAACTAGCGGATCTCTACGAGCAGTACTTC
J: TRBJ2-7; D: .; size: .; V: TRBV5-1; CDR3: CASSLGGAQGSSYEQYF; DNA: TGCGCCAGCAGCTTAGGGGGGGCGCAGGGGAGCTCCTACGAGCAGTACTTC
J: TRBJ2-7; D: .; size: .; V: TRBV2; CDR3: CASSPRQYEQYF; DNA: TGTGCCAGCAGCCCCCGACAGTATGAGCAGTACTTC
J: TRBJ1-4; D: TRBD1; size: once; V: TRBV9; CDR3: CASSVGEGALSNEKLFF; DNA: TGTGCCAGCAGCGTAGGCGAGGGGGCTTTATCTAATGAAAAACTGTTTTTT
J: TRBJ2-3; D: TRBD2; size: .; V: TRBV2; CDR3: CASRGTRDTQYF; DNA: TGTGCCAGCAGGGGGACTAGAGATACGCAGTATTTT
J: TRBJ2-7; D: .; size: .; V: TRBV18; CDR3: CASSPGGSYEQYF; DNA: TGTGCCAGCTCACCAGGGGGGTCCTACGAGCAGTACTTC
J: TRBJ2-2; D: .; size: .; V: TRBV11-2; CDR3: CASSLGVTNTGELFF; DNA: TGTGCCAGCAGCTTAGGGGTCACGAACACCGGGGAGCTGTTTTTT
J: TRBJ1-1; D: TRBD1; size: .; V: TRBV5-8; CDR3: CASLRQGNTEAFF; DNA: TGTGCCAGCCTTAGACAGGGAAACACTGAAGCTTTCTTT
J: TRBJ2-3; D: TRBD2; size: .; V: TRBV7-6; CDR3: CASSSLTSGVSSDTQYF; DNA: TGTGCCAGCAGCTCACTAACTAGCGGGGTCAGTTCAGATACGCAGTATTTT
J: TRBJ1-3; D: .; size: .; V: TRBV19; CDR3: CASSLGLSGNTIYF; DNA: TGTGCCAGTAGCTTGGGCCTCTCTGGAAACACCATATATTTT
J: TRBJ1-6; D: .; size: .; V: TRBV27; CDR3: CASRASNSPLHF; DNA: TGTGCCAGCAGGGCGTCGAATTCACCCCTCCACTTT
J: TRBJ2-1; D: .; size: .; V: TRBV28; CDR3: CASRVQSSYNEQFF; DNA: TGTGCCAGCAGAGTCCAGAGCTCCTACAATGAGCAGTTCTTC
J: TRBJ2-5; D: .; size: .; V: TRBV4-3; CDR3: CASSQDVRGGLNF; DNA: TGCGCCAGCAGCCAAGACGTTAGGGGTGGGCTCAACTTC
J: TRBJ1-1; D: .; size: few; V: TRBV2; CDR3: CASSGQLNTEAFF; DNA: TGTGCCAGCAGCGGACAGTTGAACACTGAAGCTTTCTTT
J: TRBJ1-2; D: TRBD1; size: .; V: TRBV18; CDR3: CASSGTGQNNYGYTF; DNA: TGTGCCAGCTCAGGAACGGGACAGAATAACTATGGCTACACCTTC
J: TRBJ2-4; D: .; size: .; V: TRBV28; CDR3: CASSPRQLAKNIQYF; DNA: TGTGCCAGCAGTCCCCGACAACTAGCCAAAAACATTCAGTACTTC
J: TRBJ1-1; D: TRBD1; size: .; V: TRBV18; CDR3: CASSGDRGLSEAFF; DNA: TGTGCCAGCTCAGGGGACAGGGGTTTATCTGAAGCTTTCTTT
J: TRBJ2-7; D: .; size: .; V: TRBV6-1; CDR3: CASTSTATYEQYF; DNA: TGTGCCAGCACCTCGACAGCCACCTACGAGCAGTACTTC
J: TRBJ2-7; D: .; size: .; V: TRBV19; CDR3: CASKGRTYYEQYF; DNA: TGTGCCAGTAAGGGGAGGACTTACTACGAGCAGTACTTC
J: TRBJ1-5; D: TRBD1; size: .; V: TRBV15; CDR3: CATSRDRGQGGNQPQHF; DNA: TGTGCCACCAGCAGAGATCGTGGACAGGGGGGCAATCAGCCCCAGCATTTT
J: TRBJ2-7; D: TRBD1; size: .; V: TRBV6-1; CDR3: CASRWTGVYEQYF; DNA: TGTGCCAGCAGATGGACAGGGGTCTACGAGCAGTACTTC
J: TRBJ1-5; D: .; size: .; V: TRBV5-1; CDR3: CASSSDSLNQPQHF; DNA: TGCGCCAGCAGCTCGGACAGCCTCAATCAGCCCCAGCATTTT
J: TRBJ2-2; D: .; size: .; V: TRBV4-2; CDR3: CASSQEYGGNTGELFF; DNA: TGTGCCAGCAGCCAAGAGTACGGAGGGAACACCGGGGAGCTGTTTTTT
J: TRBJ1-6; D: .; size: .; V: TRBV27; CDR3: CASSAGPGKSPLHF; DNA: TGTGCCAGCAGTGCCGGTCCAGGGAAGTCACCCCTCCACTTT
J: TRBJ2-3; D: .; size: few; V: TRBV4-1; CDR3: CASSQDLPTLSTDTQYF; DNA: TGCGCCAGCAGCCAAGATCTCCCAACCCTTAGCACAGATACGCAGTATTTT
J: TRBJ2-7; D: TRBD2; size: .; V: TRBV2; CDR3: CASSPRRAGVGEQYF; DNA: TGTGCCAGCAGCCCCCGAAGGGCGGGAGTAGGAGAGCAGTACTTC
J: TRBJ2-5; D: TRBD1; size: .; V: TRBV6-1; CDR3: CASRETGTGLGETQYF; DNA: TGTGCCAGCAGGGAAACCGGGACAGGGTTGGGCGAGACCCAGTACTTC
J: TRBJ2-7; D: .; size: .; V: TRBV7-8; CDR3: CASSGFLATSSYEQYF; DNA: TGTGCCAGCAGCGGGTTCCTAGCGACCAGCTCCTACGAGCAGTACTTC
J: TRBJ1-1; D: TRBD1; size: .; V: TRBV5-1; CDR3: CASSLEGQGSFF; DNA: TGCGCCAGCAGCTTGGAGGGACAGGGATCTTTCTTT
J: TRBJ2-7; D: TRBD1; size: .; V: TRBV19; CDR3: CATQLNRGPYEQYF; DNA: TGTGCCACCCAACTGAACAGGGGGCCCTACGAGCAGTACTTC
J: TRBJ1-2; D: TRBD1; size: many; V: TRBV7-6; CDR3: CASSAGTGAANYGYTF; DNA: TGTGCCAGCAGCGCCGGGACAGGTGCAGCTAACTATGGCTACACCTTC
J: TRBJ2-5; D: .; size: .; V: TRBV28; CDR3: CASSRGKETQYF; DNA: TGTGCCAGCAGTCGGGGGAAAGAGACCCAGTACTTC
J: TRBJ1-5; D: .; size: .; V: TRBV2; CDR3: CASSDQGQINQPQHF; DNA: TGTGCCAGCAGTGACCAGGGGCAAATAAATCAGCCCCAGCATTTT
J: TRBJ2-1; D: TRBD2; size: .; V: TRBV5-4; CDR3: CASSLYGGGYNEQFF; DNA: TGTGCCAGCAGCTTGTACGGCGGGGGCTACAATGAGCAGTTCTTC
J: TRBJ1-1; D: TRBD1; size: .; V: TRBV10-2; CDR3: CASKVTGEGSTEAFF; DNA: TGCGCCAGCAAAGTGACAGGGGAAGGTAGCACTGAAGCTTTCTTT
J: TRBJ2-1; D: TRBD2; size: .; V: TRBV10-1; CDR3: CASSASTSGRVNEQFF; DNA: TGCGCCAGCAGTGCGTCGACTAGCGGGAGAGTCAATGAGCAGTTCTTC
J: TRBJ2-3; D: TRBD1; size: .; V: TRBV5-1; CDR3: CASSLGGGIDTQYF; DNA: TGCGCCAGCAGCTTGGGAGGGGGCATAGATACGCAGTATTTT
J: TRBJ2-7; D: TRBD1; size: .; V: TRBV6-1; CDR3: CASSERQGRVYEQYF; DNA: TGTGCCAGCAGTGAAAGACAGGGTCGGGTCTACGAGCAGTACTTC
J: TRBJ2-2; D: .; size: .; V: TRBV4-1; CDR3: CASSQDPSGNTGELFF; DNA: TGCGCCAGCAGCCAAGATCCCTCCGGGAACACCGGGGAGCTGTTTTTT
J: TRBJ1-1; D: .; size: .; V: TRBV19; CDR3: CASSVDRSTEAFF; DNA: TGTGCCAGTAGTGTTGACAGGAGCACTGAAGCTTTCTTT
J: TRBJ2-3; D: TRBD2; size: .; V: TRBV19; CDR3: CASTTAGTSRTDTQYF; DNA: TGTGCCAGTACCACCGCCGGGACTAGCCGCACAGATACGCAGTATTTT
J: TRBJ2-2; D: .; size: .; V: TRBV18; CDR3: CASSPDLRNTGELFF; DNA: TGTGCCAGCTCACCAGATTTGAGAAACACCGGGGAGCTGTTTTTT
J: TRBJ1-1; D: .; size: .; V: TRBV4-3; CDR3: CASSQGTKENTEAFF; DNA: TGCGCCAGCAGCCAAGGGACAAAGGAGAACACTGAAGCTTTCTTT
J: TRBJ2-7; D: .; size: few; V: TRBV7-8; CDR3: CASSLGGGLIYAQYF; DNA: TGTGCCAGCAGCTTAGGAGGGGGACTTATATACGCGCAGTACTTC
J: TRBJ1-4; D: TRBD1; size: few; V: TRBV30; CDR3: CAWKGQGDNEKLFF; DNA: TGTGCCTGGAAGGGACAGGGGGATAATGAAAAACTGTTTTTT
J: TRBJ1-1; D: TRBD1; size: many; V: TRBV28; CDR3: CASSSQGQGATEAFF; DNA: TGTGCCAGCAGTTCCCAAGGGCAGGGGGCGACTGAAGCTTTCTTT
J: TRBJ1-3; D: TRBD1; size: once; V: TRBV18; CDR3: CASSNFGQGRNTIYF; DNA: TGTGCCAGCTCTAACTTCGGACAGGGTCGAAACACCATATATTTT
J: TRBJ2-7; D: .; size: .; V: TRBV6-6; CDR3: CASSYSRSYEQYF; DNA: TGTGCCAGCAGTTACTCACGGTCCTACGAGCAGTACTTC
J: TRBJ2-1; D: .; size: .; V: TRBV11-3; CDR3: CASSLEGIGSGSNEQFF; DNA: TGTGCCAGCAGCTTAGAGGGGATCGGGTCGGGAAGTAATGAGCAGTTCTTC